A selection of T cell receptor beta chains follows, all from one sample in a study of PD-1 blockade in classical Hodgkin lymphoma. The method was immunoSEQ multiplex PCR; TCRdb's version includes in-frame clones alone and lacks a portion of them. The sample consists of about 76,000 clones, 75% to 90% of them appearing once. The material sequenced was peripheral blood mononuclear cells (PBMCs), taken at baseline. These receptors were obtained from a human donor with classical Hodgkin lymphoma. The CDR3 runs from the conserved cysteine through the conserved F or W. The D gene is left open where the match is weak. The size entry is marked missing in some rows and otherwise reads once, few, many or a size class.

abundance	d_gene	j_gene	v_gene	CDR3nt	CDR3aa
.	TRBD2	TRBJ2-5	TRBV27	TGTGCCAGCAGCCCAGCGGGAGGCGGAGTGAAGACCCAGTACTTC	CASSPAGGGVKTQYF
.	.	TRBJ2-3	TRBV5-4	TGTGCCAGCAGCACACGACAGGGCACAGATACGCAGTATTTT	CASSTRQGTDTQYF
.	.	TRBJ1-1	TRBV19	TGTGCCAGTAGTATTGGCCAGTTGACTGAAGCTTTCTTT	CASSIGQLTEAFF
.	.	TRBJ1-1	TRBV10-3	TGTGCCATCAGTCCAAGGGGCGGGATGAACACTGAAGCTTTCTTT	CAISPRGGMNTEAFF
few	.	TRBJ1-2	TRBV2	TGTGCCAGCAGTGCGCGTCAAGCAGGGGTCTATGGCTACACCTTC	CASSARQAGVYGYTF
.	.	TRBJ2-3	TRBV5-1	TGCGCCAGCAGCCGAAGTGCAGGGGGGAGATCAGATACGCAGTATTTT	CASSRSAGGRSDTQYF
.	.	TRBJ2-4	TRBV21-1	TGTGCCAGCAGCAACTCAGGAGGGGGAAACATTCAGTACTTC	CASSNSGGGNIQYF
.	TRBD1	TRBJ1-1	TRBV4-1	TGCGCCAGCAGCGCCGGGACAGGGGGCCCGGTCCGGACTGAAGCTTTCTTT	CASSAGTGGPVRTEAFF
.	TRBD1	TRBJ2-7	TRBV5-1	TGCGCCAGCAGCCCGGTGCAGGGGGTCTCCTACGAGCAGTACTTC	CASSPVQGVSYEQYF
.	.	TRBJ2-7	TRBV15	TGTGCCACCAGCAAGGCCTATACCTACGAGCAGTACTTC	CATSKAYTYEQYF
.	.	TRBJ2-6	TRBV5-1	TGCGCCAGCAGCTTGGCTTATTTGGGAGGTGGGGCCAACGTCCTGACTTTC	CASSLAYLGGGANVLTF
.	.	TRBJ2-2	TRBV7-9	TGTGCCAGCAGTCCTCCCATCCTCGGACCCCGCACCGGGGAGCTGTTTTTT	CASSPPILGPRTGELFF
.	.	TRBJ1-1	TRBV27	TGTGCCAGCAGTTTATACCGGGGTGGGGCTGAAGCTTTCTTT	CASSLYRGGAEAFF
few	.	TRBJ2-6	TRBV7-8	TGTGCCAGCAGCTTAGTTGGGGGAAGCCGCTCTGGGGCCAACGTCCTGACTTTC	CASSLVGGSRSGANVLTF
once	.	TRBJ1-3	TRBV7-8	TGTGCCAGCACCGAGAGGGGGGCCGGAGGAAACACCATATATTTT	CASTERGAGGNTIYF
.	TRBD2	TRBJ2-7	TRBV5-6	TGTGCCAGCAGCATGGGACTAGCGGGACGCTACGAGCAGTACTTC	CASSMGLAGRYEQYF
.	.	TRBJ2-5	TRBV28	TGTGCCAGCAGTTCCCCATGGGGCAGAGAGACCCAGTACTTC	CASSSPWGRETQYF
.	.	TRBJ2-7	TRBV10-3	TGTGCCATCAAGGCAGGGGATACCTACGAGCAGTACTTC	CAIKAGDTYEQYF
.	.	TRBJ2-1	TRBV9	TGTGCCAGCAGCGTAGTCGGGAAGGCCTACAATGAGCAGTTCTTC	CASSVVGKAYNEQFF
.	TRBD1	TRBJ1-2	TRBV28	TGTGCCAGCAGTGAAACAGGGGTGGGTAACTATGGCTACACCTTC	CASSETGVGNYGYTF
.	.	TRBJ1-5	TRBV10-3	TGTGCCATCAGTGAGCGGGCGCTCCAGCCCCAGCATTTT	CAISERALQPQHF
.	TRBD2	TRBJ2-2	TRBV6-6	TGTGCCAGCAGTTCCCAGGAAGCGGGAGGGCCCGGGGAGCTGTTTTTT	CASSSQEAGGPGELFF
once	.	TRBJ2-5	TRBV5-1	TGCGCCAGCAGCTTGGCCCCCCAAGAGACCCAGTACTTC	CASSLAPQETQYF
.	.	TRBJ1-1	TRBV6-5	TGTGCCAGCAGTTACTCGAGTGAACAATACACTGAAGCTTTCTTT	CASSYSSEQYTEAFF
.	TRBD2	TRBJ2-2	TRBV19	TGTGCTAGTAGAGGGGCCGGGAGGGGTGCCGGGGAGCTGTTTTTT	CASRGAGRGAGELFF
once	.	TRBJ2-7	TRBV13	TGTGCCAGCAGCTCTTACTCGGGCAGAAACTCCTACGAGCAGTACTTC	CASSSYSGRNSYEQYF
.	.	TRBJ1-2	TRBV2	TGTGCCAGTTTTGGAAGCAGGAGGGATGGCTACACCTTC	CASFGSRRDGYTF
.	.	TRBJ2-1	TRBV7-2	TGTGCCAGCAGCTTAATAGGACTCTCGGCTTCAGAGCAGTTCTTC	CASSLIGLSASEQFF
.	.	TRBJ1-2	TRBV6-5	TGTGCCAGCAGTTACTCCTCGGCTTATGGCTACACCTTC	CASSYSSAYGYTF
.	TRBD2	TRBJ2-1	TRBV4-3	TGCGCCAGCAGCCAATGGTCTAGCGGAGGCAATGAGCAGTTCTTC	CASSQWSSGGNEQFF
.	.	TRBJ2-7	TRBV18	TGTGCCAGCTCACCACCGGTCCTGGATCACGAGCAGTACTTC	CASSPPVLDHEQYF
.	.	TRBJ1-2	TRBV6-1	TGTGCCAGCACCTCCGGGGGGGGCTACACCTTC	CASTSGGGYTF
.	.	TRBJ2-7	TRBV5-1	TGCGCCAGCAGCTTGGAAGGGGCCTACGAGCAGTACTTC	CASSLEGAYEQYF
.	.	TRBJ2-7	TRBV29-1	TGCAGCGTTGTGTACTCCTCCTACGAGCAGTACTTC	CSVVYSSYEQYF
.	.	TRBJ1-2	TRBV6-5	TGTGCCAGCAGTGACCGCATAAGTAACGGCTACACCTTC	CASSDRISNGYTF
.	TRBD1	TRBJ2-2	TRBV19	TGTGCCAGTAGTAGCTGGGGACAGGGGAGATACGGGGAGCTGTTTTTT	CASSSWGQGRYGELFF
.	TRBD2	TRBJ2-7	TRBV2	TGTGCCAGCAGTGAGCGGGGGTACGAGCAGTACTTC	CASSERGYEQYF
.	.	TRBJ2-3	TRBV2	TGTGCCACAGAATTAGATACGCAGTATTTT	CATELDTQYF
.	TRBD1	TRBJ2-7	TRBV30	TGTGCCTGGAGTACAAATAGCAGGGGGCGCACCGAGCAGTACTTC	CAWSTNSRGRTEQYF
once	.	TRBJ1-2	TRBV5-1	TGCGCCAGCAGCTTGCTAACACTCAACTATGGCTACACCTTC	CASSLLTLNYGYTF
few	.	TRBJ1-1	TRBV10-3	TGTGCCATCAGTGAGTCAGGGAGGGGGAACACTGAAGCTTTCTTT	CAISESGRGNTEAFF
.	.	TRBJ1-5	TRBV5-1	TGCGCCAGCAGCTTGGACTCGGGGTCCAATCAGCCCCAGCATTTT	CASSLDSGSNQPQHF
.	.	TRBJ2-1	TRBV5-4	TGTGCCAGCAGCGTGGGGTCCAATGAGCAGTTCTTC	CASSVGSNEQFF
.	.	TRBJ1-1	TRBV5-1	TGCGCCAGCAGCTGGACAGAGAGGGGCCAGAAAGCTTTCTTT	CASSWTERGQKAFF
once	.	TRBJ1-2	TRBV7-2	TGTGCCAGCAGCTTAGTTCGAAAGGAGGGCTACACCTTC	CASSLVRKEGYTF
once	.	TRBJ2-1	TRBV11-1	TGTGCCAGCAGCTTAGGTGGCTTACGCCGGGATGAGCAGTTCTTC	CASSLGGLRRDEQFF
.	TRBD1	TRBJ1-2	TRBV7-8	TGTGCCAGCAGCTTAGATCGCGGACAGGACTATGGCTACACCTTC	CASSLDRGQDYGYTF
once	.	TRBJ2-7	TRBV7-8	TGTGCCAGCAGCTTAGGTGGAGTCGGGGCCTACGAGCAGTACTTC	CASSLGGVGAYEQYF
.	TRBD2	TRBJ2-1	TRBV19	TGTGCCAGTAGTATAGATCCGCAGCGGGGGATTGTTAGCGAGCAGTTCTTC	CASSIDPQRGIVSEQFF
.	.	TRBJ2-3	TRBV5-1	TGCGCCAGCAGGGTCACTAGGAAAGTAAGCACAGATACGCAGTATTTT	CASRVTRKVSTDTQYF
.	.	TRBJ2-7	TRBV18	TGTGCCAGCTCCCCCAACTCGCAGGGCCCGTACGAGCAGTACTTC	CASSPNSQGPYEQYF
.	.	TRBJ1-1	TRBV6-5	TGTGCCAGCAGAATGGACAGGAACACTGAAGCTTTCTTT	CASRMDRNTEAFF
.	.	TRBJ2-7	TRBV7-9	TGTGCCAGCAGCTTACAGTACGCCTCGAGCTCCTACGAGCAGTACTTC	CASSLQYASSSYEQYF